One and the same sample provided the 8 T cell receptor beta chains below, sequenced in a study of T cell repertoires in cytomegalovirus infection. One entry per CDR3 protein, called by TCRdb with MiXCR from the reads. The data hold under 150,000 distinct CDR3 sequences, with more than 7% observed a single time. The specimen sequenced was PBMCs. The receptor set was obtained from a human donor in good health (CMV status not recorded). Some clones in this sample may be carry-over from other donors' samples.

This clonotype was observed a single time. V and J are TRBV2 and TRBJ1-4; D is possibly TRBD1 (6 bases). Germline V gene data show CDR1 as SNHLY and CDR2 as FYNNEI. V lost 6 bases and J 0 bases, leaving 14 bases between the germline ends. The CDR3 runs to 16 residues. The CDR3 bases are TGTGCCAGCAGCGTGGACAGTGACGCAACTAATGAAAAACTGTTTTTT. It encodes CASSVDSDATNEKLFF.

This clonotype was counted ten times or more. The CDR3 loop is CASSIHGQETQYF. Here the CDR3 DNA reads TGTGCCAGCAGCATACACGGGCAAGAGACCCAGTACTTC. The chain recombines TRBV7-9 with TRBJ2-5; D unclear. Germline V CDR1 and CDR2: SEHNR, FQNEAQ (reference sequence). This CDR3 is built from 13 residues. The V gene lost 5 bases and the J gene lost 2 bases, with 9 bases spanning the gap.

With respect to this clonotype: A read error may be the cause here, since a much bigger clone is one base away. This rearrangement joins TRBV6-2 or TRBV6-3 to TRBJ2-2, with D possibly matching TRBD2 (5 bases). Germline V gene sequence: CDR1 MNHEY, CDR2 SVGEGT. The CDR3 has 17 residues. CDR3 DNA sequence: TGTGCCAGCAGTTACTCCTTGGCAGCCGCGAACACCGGGGAGCTGGTTTTT. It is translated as CASSYSLAAANTGELVF.

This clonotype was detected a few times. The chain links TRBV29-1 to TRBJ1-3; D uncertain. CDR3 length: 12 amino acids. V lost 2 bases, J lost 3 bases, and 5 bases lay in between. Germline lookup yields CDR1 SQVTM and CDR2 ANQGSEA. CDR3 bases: TGCAGCGTTGAAAAGGGTGGAAACACCATATATTTT. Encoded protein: CSVEKGGNTIYF.

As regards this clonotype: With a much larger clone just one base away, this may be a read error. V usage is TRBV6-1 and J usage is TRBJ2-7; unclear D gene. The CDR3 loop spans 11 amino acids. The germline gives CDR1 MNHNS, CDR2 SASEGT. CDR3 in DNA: TGTGCCCGCACCGATTTCTACGAGCGGTACTTC. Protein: CARTDFYERYF.

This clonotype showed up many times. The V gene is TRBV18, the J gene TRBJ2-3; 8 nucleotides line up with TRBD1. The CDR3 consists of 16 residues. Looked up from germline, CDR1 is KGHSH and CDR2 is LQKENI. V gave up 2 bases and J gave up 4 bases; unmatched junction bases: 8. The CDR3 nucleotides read TGTGCCAGCTCACCATGGCAGGGGGCTCGGGCAGATACGCAGTATTTT. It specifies CASSPWQGARADTQYF.

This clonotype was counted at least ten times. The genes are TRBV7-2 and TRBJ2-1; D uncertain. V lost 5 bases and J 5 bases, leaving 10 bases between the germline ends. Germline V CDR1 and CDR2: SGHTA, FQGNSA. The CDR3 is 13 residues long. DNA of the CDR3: TGTGCCAGCAGCCCGGTGACTGACAATGAGCAGTTCTTC. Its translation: CASSPVTDNEQFF.

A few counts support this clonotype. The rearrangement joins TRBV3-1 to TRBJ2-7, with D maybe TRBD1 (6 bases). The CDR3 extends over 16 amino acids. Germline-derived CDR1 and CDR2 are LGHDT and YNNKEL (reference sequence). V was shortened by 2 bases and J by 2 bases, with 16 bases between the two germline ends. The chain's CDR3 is CASSQTQGLVAYEQYF. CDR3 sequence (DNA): TGTGCCAGCAGCCAAACGCAGGGGCTTGTCGCCTACGAGCAGTACTTC.